Detailed here is one T cell receptor beta chain. Its antigen is not known. The CDR3 consists of 13 residues. Germline V gene data show CDR1 as MDHEN and CDR2 as SYDVKM. V was clipped by 10 bases and J by 5 bases, with 15 bases between them. This entry belongs to a study of cytomegalovirus exposure and HLA in healthy donors. Findings and limits, study-wide: There were some public TCRs occurring in many donors, but most TCR sequences were rare. There were over 150 TCR beta chains listed as cytomegalovirus-associated. According to reports, the classifier identified cytomegalovirus status with high specificity and sensitivity. First-cohort TCR clusters were later found to tend to co-occur in the 120 or so validation repertoires.

Clones were read by immunoSEQ multiplex PCR, and TCRdb kept only the in-frame ones, dropping some. The sample carries over 200,000 clones, around 87% recorded once. Material: PBMCs. This chain connects TRBV28 to TRBJ1-5; no clear D gene. This TCR derives from a woman between 18 and 29 years old in good health and CMV-seropositive. The CDR3 region has the DNA TGTGCCACCTTTCCCACGGGTGATCAGCCCCAGCATTTT. Protein sequence: CATFPTGDQPQHF.